A selection of T cell receptor beta chains follows, all from one sample in a study of spatial heterogeneity in lung cancer. TCRdb analysed the 5' RACE reads with MiXCR anew, one entry per CDR3 protein. The sample lists about 6,900 distinct CDR3 sequences, around 3.2% occurring once. The source was lung tumor tissue, collected at surgery. These receptors were taken from a male donor with early-stage non-small cell lung cancer. Both conserved end residues are part of each CDR3. D genes are given only for firm matches. Part of the rows lack a size; the others show once, few, many or a class for expanded clones.

>-|TRBJ1-2|TRBV7-9|-
TGTGCCAGCAGCTTAGCGCAGGGTTTTGGAGGCTACAACTTC
CASSLAQGFGGYNF
>-|TRBJ1-2|TRBV29-1|-
TGCAGCGTTGAAGTACTCCCAGGAGGGGACTATGGCTACACCTTC
CSVEVLPGGDYGYTF
>-|TRBJ2-3|TRBV10-3|many
TGTGCCATCAGTCAGGGCAGGCGCACAGATACGCAGTATTTT
CAISQGRRTDTQYF
>-|TRBJ2-3|TRBV27|many
TGTGCCAGCAGTGGGACCTCACGGGGCACAGATACGCAGTATTTT
CASSGTSRGTDTQYF
>-|TRBJ1-1|TRBV9|many
TGTGCCAGCAGCGTCGGCCATCCGGGGAACACTGAAGCTTTCTTT
CASSVGHPGNTEAFF
>-|TRBJ2-7|TRBV11-2|medium-sized
TGTGCCAGCAGCTTAGAAGGTTTGCAAACTGAGCAGTACTTC
CASSLEGLQTEQYF
>-|TRBJ1-5|TRBV20-1|few
TGCAGTGCCGGACAGCGAGGGCAGCCCCAGCATTTT
CSAGQRGQPQHF
>-|TRBJ2-5|TRBV18|many
TGTGCCAGCTCACCCAATCGGGCGGGGAGCTGTCAAGAGACCCAGTACTTC
CASSPNRAGSCQETQYF
>-|TRBJ1-5|TRBV29-1|medium-sized
TGCAGCGCCTCGACAGGACTCGGCAATCAGCCCCAGCATTTT
CSASTGLGNQPQHF
>-|TRBJ2-5|TRBV20-1|many
TGCAGTGCTAGAGATCAGTGGGCGAGCGAGACCCAGTACTTC
CSARDQWASETQYF
>-|TRBJ2-7|TRBV5-1|medium-sized
TGCGCCAGCAGCTTGGGACATTCCACCTACGAGCAGTACTTC
CASSLGHSTYEQYF
>-|TRBJ1-1|TRBV7-8|medium-sized
TGTGCCAGCAGCAAGGGTACGGTAAGGAACACTGAAGCTTTCTTT
CASSKGTVRNTEAFF
>-|TRBJ1-2|TRBV7-2|many
TGTGCCAGCAGCTTGGCTCCGGCCGACTATGGCTACACCTTC
CASSLAPADYGYTF
>TRBD2|TRBJ2-3|TRBV6-6|medium-sized
TGTGCCAGCAGTTACCCGGGACTAGCGGGGGGTCACATTAGCACAGATACGCAGTATTTT
CASSYPGLAGGHISTDTQYF
>TRBD1|TRBJ1-5|TRBV6-5|medium-sized
TGTGCCAGCAGTCCTGCGGACAGGGGGCCTCAGCCCCAGCATTTT
CASSPADRGPQPQHF
>TRBD2|TRBJ2-7|TRBV2|medium-sized
TGTGCCAGCAGCGGGACTAGCGGGGGCAACGAGCAGTACTTC
CASSGTSGGNEQYF
>-|TRBJ1-2|TRBV2|medium-sized
TGTGCCAGCAAGGTAGCCGTTAACTATGGCTACACCTTC
CASKVAVNYGYTF
>-|TRBJ1-2|TRBV15|medium-sized
TGTGCCACCAGCCAGGGCGGAAGAGGCTACACCTTC
CATSQGGRGYTF
>-|TRBJ2-1|TRBV3-1|many
TGTGCCAGCAGCCAAGAAAACCACTCCTACAATGAGCAGTTCTTC
CASSQENHSYNEQFF
>-|TRBJ2-3|TRBV13|once
TGTGCCAGCAGCTTGAGGGCCCCCGGGGGGCCGGATACCACAGATACGCAGTATTTT
CASSLRAPGGPDTTDTQYF
>-|TRBJ2-7|TRBV13|many
TGTGCCAGCAGCTTCTCCTACGAGCGGTACTTC
CASSFSYERYF
>-|TRBJ2-2|TRBV29-1|medium-sized
TGCAGCGGCCGCAGTACCGGGGAGCTGTTTTTT
CSGRSTGELFF
>-|TRBJ2-3|TRBV5-8|hyperexpanded
TGTGCCAGCAGCTTGGACAGCACAGATACGCAGTATTTT
CASSLDSTDTQYF
>TRBD1|TRBJ1-1|TRBV13|-
TGTGCCAGCAGCCTTGCAGGGGGGGGAACTAAAGCTTTCTTT
CASSLAGGGTKAFF
>TRBD2|TRBJ2-3|TRBV12-3/TRBV12-4|many
TGTGCCAGCAGACAAGGGACTAGCGGCACAGATACGCAGTATTTT
CASRQGTSGTDTQYF
>TRBD2|TRBJ2-3|TRBV7-9|many
TGTGCCAGCAGCCCCCGCGGGGCTAGCGGTAGCACAGATACGCAGTATTTT
CASSPRGASGSTDTQYF
>TRBD2|TRBJ2-5|TRBV27|-
TGTGCCAGCAGTTTATCGGGAGGGAGAGAGACCCAGTACTTC
CASSLSGGRETQYF
>-|TRBJ2-2|TRBV20-1|many
TGCAGTGCCCAGGCAGGGAACACCGGGGAGCTGTTTTTT
CSAQAGNTGELFF
>-|TRBJ2-1|TRBV2|medium-sized
TGTGCCAGCAGTGGCGGATCCTACAATGAGCAGTTCTTC
CASSGGSYNEQFF
>-|TRBJ1-2|TRBV30|many
TGTGCCTGGCAAGGGAGGAGGGAAGAGGGCTACACCTTC
CAWQGRREEGYTF
>TRBD2|TRBJ2-7|TRBV25-1|medium-sized
TGTGCCAGCAGAGGACTAGCGGGAGATGGCGAGCAGTACTTC
CASRGLAGDGEQYF
>TRBD1|TRBJ1-2|TRBV9|many
TGTGCCAGCAGCGTAGGGGGATCAAGGGGGCAGGTCAATGGCGACACCTTC
CASSVGGSRGQVNGDTF
>TRBD1|TRBJ1-2|TRBV7-2|many
TGTGCCAGCATTTTCCCTCCCGGGACAGGGCCTAGGGATGGCTACACCTTC
CASIFPPGTGPRDGYTF
>TRBD1|TRBJ2-7|TRBV24-1|many
TGTGCCACCAGTGATACAGGGACAGTCGACCCCTACGAGCAGTACTTC
CATSDTGTVDPYEQYF
>-|TRBJ1-4|TRBV30|many
TGTGCCTGTATTCCGGGGGGGACTAATGAAAAACTGTTTTTT
CACIPGGTNEKLFF
>TRBD1|TRBJ1-1|TRBV12-3/TRBV12-4|-
TGTGCCAGCAGTCGCCGGGACAGGACTGAAGCTTTCTTT
CASSRRDRTEAFF
>TRBD1|TRBJ1-2|TRBV29-1|medium-sized
TGCAGCGTTGGGTTAATTGGACAGGGGGATGGCTACACCTTC
CSVGLIGQGDGYTF
>-|TRBJ2-5|TRBV6-5|many
TGTGCCAGCAGTTACAGCTTGGACGGGGGAGGAGAGACCCAGTACTTC
CASSYSLDGGGETQYF
>TRBD2|TRBJ2-2|TRBV5-4|medium-sized
TGTGCCAGCAGCTTGGGACTAGCGGGAGTAGGTACCGGGGAGCTGTTTTTT
CASSLGLAGVGTGELFF
>-|TRBJ1-2|TRBV25-1|many
TGTGCCAGCAGTGACCCCCGGCTACAGGGTAGCCTTAACTATGGCTACACCTTC
CASSDPRLQGSLNYGYTF